The source of this T cell receptor beta chain is a study of blood T cell repertoires in COVID-19. Before being deemed recovered, Cohort 3 donors had two negative PCRs, clearance, or symptom resolution. Sequencing was performed with immunoSEQ multiplex PCR; in TCRdb, only in-frame clones are kept and a portion is missing. The sample lists fewer than 400,000 clones, 92% occurring once. The sequenced sample was PBMCs or T cells enriched from blood (not recorded which). This receptor was identified in a woman aged 25 to 39 who had recovered from COVID-19.

CDR3 DNA sequence: TGTGCCAGCACCCAAGACAGACAGGGGATGAACACTGAAGCTTTCTTT. Protein: CASTQDRQGMNTEAFF. The chain links TRBV28 to TRBJ1-1, with 8 bases lining up with TRBD1. V trimming: 7 bases; J trimming: 0 bases; junction bases outside the gene matches: 10. The length of the CDR3 is 16 residues. Germline assignment: CDR1 MDHEN and CDR2 SYDVKM.